Each of the 26 T cell receptor beta chains below was sequenced from the same sample in a study of T cell changes during pregnancy in multiple sclerosis. The assay was immunoSEQ multiplex PCR, and TCRdb's table has in-frame clones only and misses some. This repertoire shows 100,000 to 130,000 clones, roughly 92% found once; its top ten account for less than 0.85%. The starting material was peripheral blood, obtained in the third trimester of pregnancy. The receptors stem from a female donor in good health, enrolled as a control in a pregnancy study.

The chain recombines TRBV2 with TRBJ1-2, with unresolved D. Germline CDR1 is SNHLY and CDR2 is FYNNEI. CDR3 length equals 12 residues. The V end lost 5 bases, the J end lost 0 bases, and 4 bases lay between the germline ends. Written as DNA, the CDR3 is TGTGCCAGCAGTCCAGCTAACTATGGCTACACCTTC. It specifies CASSPANYGYTF.

The CDR3 region is CASSFPSGDTNTQYF. Here the CDR3 DNA reads TGTGCCAGCAGTTTCCCTAGCGGCGATACGAATACGCAGTATTTT. V usage is TRBV28 and J usage is TRBJ2-3; 7 nucleotides match TRBD2. Germline trimming cut 3 bases from V and 7 bases from J; bases unmatched to any gene: 10. Germline V gene lookup returns CDR1 MDHEN and CDR2 SYDVKM. This CDR3 has 15 residues. The full variable domain, with the rest looked up from reference TRBV28 and TRBJ2-3, is DVKVTQSSRYLVKRTGEKVFLECVQDMDHENMFWYRQDPGLGLRLIYFSYDVKMKEKGDIPEGYSVSREKKERFSLILESASTNQTSMYLCASSFPSGDTNTQYFGPGTRLTVL.

The gene calls are TRBV11-2 and TRBJ1-1; possibly TRBD1 for D (5 bases). This CDR3 contains 13 residues. In germline, CDR1 is SGHAT, CDR2 FQNNGV. Trimming took off 7 bases at V and 4 bases at J, with 13 bases between the two ends. Here the CDR3 reads CASTVQEGTEAFF. As DNA, the CDR3 is TGTGCCAGCACCGTACAGGAGGGCACTGAAGCTTTCTTT.

The V gene is TRBV19, the J gene TRBJ1-4; possible D gene TRBD1, 5 bases. Germline CDR1 is LNHDA and CDR2 is SQIVND (reference sequence). Trimming cost V 2 bases and J 0 bases, with 16 bases left between them. The CDR3 extends over 18 amino acids. CDR3 sequence (DNA): TGTGCCAGTAGTATAATAATAAGGGGCCTAACAACTAATGAAAAACTGTTTTTT. This codes for CASSIIIRGLTTNEKLFF.

The chain has TRBV27 and TRBJ1-6, with a tentative D call TRBD1 (5 bases). CDR1 and CDR2 (germline): MNHEY, SMNVEV (reference sequence). This CDR3 has 15 residues. Trimming cost V 2 bases and J 6 bases, with 11 bases left between them. The chain's CDR3 is CASSLKGVFNSPLHF. CDR3 bases: TGTGCCAGCAGTTTAAAAGGGGTGTTTAATTCACCCCTCCACTTT.

V gene TRBV19 combines with J gene TRBJ2-2; tentative D call: TRBD2 (6 bases). The V gene's germline CDR1 is LNHDA and CDR2 SQIVND (reference sequence). The V gene lost 8 bases and the J gene lost 3 bases, with 16 bases spanning the gap. The CDR3 loop spans 15 amino acids. The CDR3 protein is CASQKVGDYTGELFF. The CDR3 bases are TGTGCCAGTCAAAAGGTGGGGGACTACACCGGGGAGCTGTTTTTT.

This chain joins TRBV15 and TRBJ2-5, with D maybe TRBD2 (5 bases). The CDR3 length is 14 residues. Germline assignment: CDR1 LNHNV and CDR2 YYDKDF (reference sequence). The V end was cut by 2 bases, the J end by 5 bases, with 12 bases between. Here the CDR3 reads CATSRRGGSETQYF. CDR3 bases: TGTGCCACCAGCAGACGGGGTGGATCGGAGACCCAGTACTTC. The full variable domain, rest sourced from reference TRBV15 and TRBJ2-5, is DAMVIQNPRYQVTQFGKPVTLSCSQTLNHNVMYWYQQKSSQAPKLLFHYYDKDFNNEADTPDNFQSRRPNTSFCFLDIRSPGLGDTAMYLCATSRRGGSETQYFGPGTRLLVL.

The CDR3, as DNA: TGTGCCAGCAGTGACGGGACAGGCCCGGGTAATGGCTACACCTTC. It codes for CASSDGTGPGNGYTF. The V call is TRBV25-1, the J call TRBJ1-2; TRBD1 aligns across 8 bases. Germline V gene sequence: CDR1 MGHDK, CDR2 SYGVNS. J lost 6 bases, V lost 3 bases, and 9 bases had no gene match. The CDR3 is 15 amino acids.

CDR3 DNA: TGCGCCAGCAGCCAAGATTTTGCAAGGAGAGGATCACCCCTCCACTTT. This encodes CASSQDFARRGSPLHF. J is TRBJ1-6 and V is TRBV4-1; D unresolved. The ends were cut back, 0 bases at V and 10 bases at J, with 16 bases in the middle. Per the germline V gene, CDR1 is MGHRA and CDR2 is YSYEKL. This CDR3 region has 16 residues.

The CDR3 DNA is TGTGCCAGCAGTTTTCGAGAGACCCAGTACTTC. It specifies CASSFRETQYF. V and J are TRBV27 and TRBJ2-5; D is uncertain. CDR1 MNHEY and CDR2 SMNVEV come from the germline V gene (reference sequence). The CDR3 totals 11 residues. Trimming took off 3 bases at V and 4 bases at J, with 3 bases between the two ends.

This chain connects TRBV6-6 to TRBJ2-7; TRBD1 matches at 9 bases. There are 14 residues in the CDR3. Germline loops: CDR1 MNHNY, CDR2 SVGAGI (reference sequence). The V gene end was trimmed by 6 bases and the J gene end by 2 bases; junction bases not matched to a gene: 5. The CDR3 reads CASRPGTGTYEQYF. Here the CDR3 DNA reads TGTGCCAGCAGACCCGGGACAGGGACCTACGAGCAGTACTTC.

The chain couples TRBV5-6 to TRBJ2-7; D might be TRBD1 (6 bases). Trimming took off 5 bases at V and 2 bases at J, with 14 bases between the two ends. CDR1 and CDR2 (germline): SGHDT, YYEEEE. The CDR3 has 14 amino acids. The CDR3 DNA is TGTGCCAGCAGTTCGTCCGGGACACCCTACGAGCAGTACTTC. Amino acid sequence: CASSSSGTPYEQYF.

The chain combines TRBV18 with TRBJ2-5, with a possible D match to TRBD2 (6 bases). Germline CDR1 and CDR2: KGHSH and LQKENI. This CDR3 is 14 amino acids long. V lost 6 bases and J 4 bases, leaving 15 bases between the germline ends. As DNA, the CDR3 is TGTGCCAGCTCGCCGGGACTCCAAGGAGAGACCCAGTACTTC. Protein product: CASSPGLQGETQYF.

V usage is TRBV5-1 and J usage is TRBJ2-7, with 8 bases lining up with TRBD2. Trimming at V came to 6 bases and at J to 5 bases, leaving 10 bases not matched to a gene. This CDR3 contains 14 residues. Germline lookup yields CDR1 SGHRS and CDR2 YFSETQ. CDR3 coding DNA: TGCGCCAGCAAAGTCGGGACTAGTAACGACGAGCAGTACTTC. It is translated as CASKVGTSNDEQYF.

The genes are TRBV7-3 and TRBJ2-5; D possibly corresponds to TRBD2 (6 bases). CDR3 length equals 14 residues. Germline assignment: CDR1 SGHTA and CDR2 FQGTGA. Trimming cost V 2 bases and J 4 bases, with 11 bases left between them. CDR3 sequence: CASSLGRGIETQYF. DNA for the CDR3: TGTGCCAGCAGCTTAGGTCGGGGGATAGAGACCCAGTACTTC. Complete variable domain (other parts from reference TRBV7-3 and TRBJ2-5): GAGVSQTPSNKVTEKGKYVELRCDPISGHTALYWYRQSLGQGPEFLIYFQGTGAADDSGLPNDRFFAVRPEGSVSTLKIQRTERGDSAVYLCASSLGRGIETQYFGPGTRLLVL.

The rearrangement links TRBV27 to TRBJ1-4; no reliable D call. This CDR3 is built from 17 residues. The germline V gene encodes CDR1 MNHEY and CDR2 SMNVEV (reference sequence). Between the trimmed V and J ends, which lost 3 bases and 2 bases, there was a span of 16 bases. CDR3 sequence (DNA): TGTGCCAGCAGTTTCAGGCCTCCGGAATATACTAATGAAAAACTGTTTTTT. Its translation is CASSFRPPEYTNEKLFF.

The chain carries TRBV29-1 and TRBJ1-5; 9 bases align to TRBD1. Germline CDR1 SQVTM, CDR2 ANQGSEA. The CDR3 extends over 15 amino acids. V lost 6 bases and J lost 6; bases outside the gene matches: 12. The CDR3 loop reads CSVGHRGRAAQPQHF. CDR3 DNA sequence: TGCAGCGTGGGCCACAGGGGGCGGGCAGCTCAGCCCCAGCATTTT.

The chain employs TRBV2 and TRBJ1-1, with 10 positions matching TRBD1. This CDR3 spans 14 amino acids. CDR1 and CDR2 from the germline V gene are SNHLY and FYNNEI. Germline trimming cut 6 bases from V and 5 bases from J; bases unmatched to any gene: 6. The CDR3 reads CASSIDRGRTEAFF. The CDR3, as DNA: TGTGCCAGCAGCATAGACAGGGGGCGGACTGAAGCTTTCTTT.

The chain recombines TRBV6-6 with TRBJ2-7; TRBD1 matches 7 bases. CDR1 is MNHNY, CDR2 SVGAGI, per germline (reference sequence). Trimming cost V 7 bases and J 0 bases; bases outside gene matches: 6. The CDR3 loop spans 14 amino acids. In nucleotides, the CDR3 is TGTGCCAGCATCAGGACAGGCTTCTCCTACGAGCAGTACTTC. Translation gives CASIRTGFSYEQYF.

V and J are TRBV21-1 and TRBJ1-1; TRBD1 reflects the table's D call only, with no check against the DNA. TRBV21-1 is recorded as a pseudogene. The CDR3 is made up of 15 amino acids. The CDR3 spells CASSKRQVLNTEAFF. Here the CDR3 DNA reads TGTGCCAGCAGCAAGAGACAGGTTTTGAACACTGAAGCTTTCTTT.

V and J are TRBV29-1 and TRBJ1-2; TRBD1 matches at 10 bases. The V segment lost 5 bases and the J segment 4 bases; nucleotides outside the gene matches: 4. This CDR3 is 13 amino acids long. From germline, CDR1 is SQVTM and CDR2 ANQGSEA. This CDR3 is CSVRDRGFYGYTF. The CDR3, as DNA: TGCAGCGTTCGGGACAGGGGATTCTATGGCTACACCTTC.

The chain links TRBV4-2 to TRBJ2-7; possible D gene TRBD2, 6 bases. V lost 0 bases and J 2 bases, leaving 17 bases between the germline ends. The CDR3 loop spans 17 amino acids. Looked up from germline, CDR1 is LGHNA and CDR2 is YNFKEQ. The CDR3 reads CASSQDSGRSVPYEQYF. The CDR3 DNA sequence: TGTGCCAGCAGCCAAGATAGCGGTCGCTCTGTGCCCTACGAGCAGTACTTC.

The rearrangement uses TRBV27 and TRBJ2-7; 12 bases fit TRBD1. V lost 4 bases and J lost 5; bases outside the gene matches: 9. The CDR3 is 16 residues long. Per the germline V gene, CDR1 is MNHEY and CDR2 is SMNVEV (reference sequence). CDR3 amino acids: CASSSTGTGGFHEQYF. Written as DNA, the CDR3 is TGTGCCAGCAGTTCAACGGGGACAGGGGGCTTCCACGAGCAGTACTTC.

This clone has just one count. The rearrangement uses TRBV25-1 and TRBJ2-7; TRBD2 is a possible D gene (6 bases). V was trimmed by 3 bases and J by 9 bases, leaving 15 bases between them. Germline assignment: CDR1 MGHDK and CDR2 SYGVNS. The CDR3 sequence is 13 residues long. The CDR3 reads CASSDRTEGRQYF. CDR3 coding DNA: TGTGCCAGCAGTGATAGGACGGAGGGTCGGCAGTACTTC.

This sequence joins TRBV7-2 and TRBJ1-1; 7 nucleotides match TRBD1. The CDR3 spans 13 residues. Germline loops: CDR1 SGHTA, CDR2 FQGNSA. V gave up 5 bases and J gave up 6 bases; unmatched junction bases: 6. CDR3 sequence reads: CASSPGGLSEAFF. CDR3 sequence (DNA): TGTGCCAGCAGCCCAGGGGGGTTGTCTGAAGCTTTCTTT.

This rearrangement joins TRBV7-2 to TRBJ2-7, with TRBD2 matching over 12 bases. Losses at the gene ends were 4 bases for V and 3 bases for J; bases not matched to a gene: 13. Per germline, CDR1 SGHTA and CDR2 FQGNSA. This CDR3 contains 18 residues. CDR3 residues: CASSSYPPGLAGSYEQYF. CDR3 coding DNA: TGTGCCAGCAGCTCCTACCCCCCCGGACTAGCGGGGAGCTACGAGCAGTACTTC. Looking up the rest from reference TRBV7-2 and TRBJ2-7 gives the full variable domain: GAGVSQSPSNKVTEKGKDVELRCDPISGHTALYWYRQSLGQGLEFLIYFQGNSAPDKSGLPSDRFSAERTGGSVSTLTIQRTQQEDSAVYLCASSSYPPGLAGSYEQYFGPGTRLTVT.